Shown below are 18 T cell receptor beta chains from a single sample sequenced in a study of blood T cell repertoires in COVID-19. The protocol was immunoSEQ multiplex PCR, while the TCRdb copy is restricted to in-frame clones and leaves out a portion. The sample carries fewer than 100,000 clones, 85% recorded once. The sequenced sample consisted of peripheral blood. The receptors derive from a man in his fifties with COVID-19, enrolled during active disease.

This rearrangement joins TRBV10-3 to TRBJ2-2; 12 positions agree with TRBD1. Per germline, CDR1 ENHRY and CDR2 SYGVKD. The CDR3 contains 18 residues. Trimming removed 7 bases from V and 0 bases from J; junction bases left unmatched: 9. The CDR3 reads CAINAGTGGDSNTGELFF. The DNA of the CDR3 is TGTGCCATCAATGCCGGGACAGGGGGCGACTCGAACACCGGGGAGCTGTTTTTT.

The genes are TRBV9 and TRBJ1-2; 7 nucleotides align to TRBD1. V trimming: 0 bases; J trimming: 5 bases; junction bases outside the gene matches: 7. Looked up from germline, CDR1 is SGDLS and CDR2 is YYNGEE. CDR3 length: 15 residues. The CDR3 bases are TGTGCCAGCAGCGTAGTAAGGGGGCTGGTTTATGGCTACACCTTC. Translation: CASSVVRGLVYGYTF.

The chain uses TRBV29-1 and TRBJ2-5; possible D gene TRBD2, 6 bases. The V gene lost 0 bases and the J gene lost 3 bases, with 17 bases spanning the gap. The CDR3 spans 16 residues. The V gene's germline CDR1 is SQVTM and CDR2 ANQGSEA. CDR3 sequence: CSVEDHSGVVKETQYF. The CDR3 DNA is TGCAGCGTTGAAGATCATTCGGGGGTGGTTAAAGAGACCCAGTACTTC.

This clone was seen once. This chain joins TRBV21-1 and TRBJ1-4; TRBD1 was called by the table and not checked on the DNA. TRBV21-1 is a pseudogene. CDR3 length: 17 residues. The CDR3 bases are TGTGCCAGCAGCGAAACAACCGGGACAGGGTATCGTGAAAAACTGTTTTTT. Its translation: CASSETTGTGYREKLFF.

The chain employs TRBV5-1 and TRBJ1-6; a possible D gene is TRBD1 (5 bases). With 3 bases removed from V and 0 bases from J, the gap between germline ends came to 7 bases. This CDR3 is 15 amino acids long. Germline-derived CDR1 and CDR2 are SGHRS and YFSETQ. The CDR3 here is CASSYRSSYNSPLHF. As DNA, the CDR3 is TGCGCCAGCAGCTACAGGAGCTCCTATAATTCACCCCTCCACTTT.

The chain combines TRBV9 with TRBJ1-4, with D possibly matching TRBD1 (5 bases). Trimming took 5 bases from V and 7 from J, leaving 18 bases between them. The CDR3 contains 15 residues. Per the germline V gene, CDR1 is SGDLS and CDR2 is YYNGEE. The CDR3 is CASSITLRVSEKLFF. The CDR3 DNA follows: TGTGCCAGCAGTATCACCCTCAGGGTTTCTGAAAAACTGTTTTTT. The full variable domain, its missing parts supplied by reference TRBV9 and TRBJ1-4, is DSGVTQTPKHLITATGQRVTLRCSPRSGDLSVYWYQQSLDQGLQFLIQYYNGEERAKGNILERFSAQQFPDLHSELNLSSLELGDSALYFCASSITLRVSEKLFFGSGTQLSVL.

This clone was seen a handful of times. This chain links TRBV28 with TRBJ1-6; 7 bases are a match to TRBD1. CDR1 is MDHEN and CDR2 is SYDVKM in the germline V gene. The CDR3 has 14 amino acids. Germline trimming cut 6 bases from V and 5 bases from J; bases unmatched to any gene: 4. CDR3 nucleotides: TGTGCCAGCAGGGGTGGGACAGATAATTCACCCCTCCACTTT. Protein product: CASRGGTDNSPLHF.

The chain employs TRBV6-6 and TRBJ2-7, with a possible D match to TRBD1 (5 bases). Germline V gene data show CDR1 as MNHNY and CDR2 as SVGAGI (reference sequence). CDR3 size: 15 residues. V was clipped by 1 base and J by 1 base, with 11 bases between them. CDR3 amino acids: CASSYLGVGSYEQYF. In nucleotides, the CDR3 is TGTGCCAGCAGTTACTTAGGGGTAGGATCCTACGAGCAGTACTTC.

A single count supports this clone. The chain carries TRBV11-1 and TRBJ2-7; D gene uncertain. Germline CDR1 and CDR2: SGHAT and FQDESV (reference sequence). V was pared by 6 bases and J by 3 bases, with 18 bases between. This CDR3 is 15 amino acids long. CDR3 residues: CASSTFRFNVYEQYF. The CDR3, as DNA: TGTGCCAGCAGTACTTTCCGGTTTAACGTCTACGAGCAGTACTTC. Complete variable domain (other parts from reference TRBV11-1 and TRBJ2-7): EAEVAQSPRYKITEKSQAVAFWCDPISGHATLYWYRQILGQGPELLVQFQDESVVDDSQLPKDRFSAERLKGVDSTLKIQPAELGDSAMYLCASSTFRFNVYEQYFGPGTRLTVT.

The rearrangement links TRBV30 to TRBJ2-7; no clear D gene. Germline CDR1 reads GTSNPN; CDR2 reads SVGIG (reference sequence). This CDR3 region has 12 residues. V lost 3 bases, J lost 4 bases, and 10 bases lay in between. DNA for the CDR3: TGTGCCTGGAGAAGAGGAAGGTACGAGCAGTACTTC. Protein: CAWRRGRYEQYF.

This chain connects TRBV5-8 to TRBJ2-2; 9 bases line up with TRBD2. The V gene's germline CDR1 is SGHTS and CDR2 YDEGEE. After removal of 1 base from V and 8 bases from J, the junction contained 6 bases not matched to a gene. The CDR3 has 15 amino acids. Here the CDR3 reads CASSLRLAGNGELFF. The CDR3 coding sequence is TGTGCCAGCAGCTTGAGGCTAGCGGGAAATGGGGAGCTGTTTTTT.

This clone was seen a few times. The chain combines TRBV4-1 with TRBJ2-1, with 9 nucleotides matching TRBD2. CDR1 is MGHRA, CDR2 YSYEKL, per germline. V was clipped by 3 bases and J by 4 bases; unmatched bases: 4. CDR3 size: 15 residues. The CDR3 DNA reads as TGCGCCAGCAGCCAGGCGGGAGGGAGATACAATGAGCAGTTCTTC. This gives the protein CASSQAGGRYNEQFF.

Here the CDR3 reads CASSQSPPVGGYTF. For the CDR3, the DNA is TGTGCCAGCAGCCAGTCCCCCCCGGTGGGCGGCTACACCTTC. The chain is built from TRBV5-6 and TRBJ1-2; D gene unclear. There are 14 residues in the CDR3. Germline V gene lookup returns CDR1 SGHDT and CDR2 YYEEEE. The ends were cut back, 4 bases at V and 8 bases at J, with 18 bases in the middle.

The chain is built from TRBV19 and TRBJ2-1; the match to TRBD1 covers 8 bases. After removal of 3 bases from V and 8 bases from J, the junction contained 3 bases not matched to a gene. Germline V gene sequence: CDR1 LNHDA, CDR2 SQIVND (reference sequence). The CDR3 consists of 13 residues. CDR3 sequence reads: CASSIRGPYEQFF. The CDR3 DNA reads TGTGCCAGTAGTATCAGGGGGCCGTATGAGCAGTTCTTC.

The gene calls are TRBV5-6 and TRBJ2-3, with 9 nucleotides matching TRBD2. The CDR3 is 16 amino acids. Looked up from germline, CDR1 is SGHDT and CDR2 is YYEEEE. J lost 5 bases, V lost 0 bases, and 7 bases had no gene match. The CDR3 DNA is TGTGCCAGCAGCTTGGGGGCGGGAGGGGAGAAAGATACGCAGTATTTT. Its protein is CASSLGAGGEKDTQYF.

The chain combines TRBV19 with TRBJ2-2, with 10 bases that match TRBD2. V dropped 4 bases and J dropped 5; count of bases not matched to a gene: 4. Germline CDR1 reads LNHDA; CDR2 reads SQIVND (reference sequence). The CDR3 sequence is 15 residues long. CDR3 sequence: CASSTISGRTGELFF. CDR3 in DNA: TGTGCCAGTAGTACAATTAGCGGGAGGACCGGGGAGCTGTTTTTT.

The chain carries TRBV5-1 and TRBJ1-1; no clear D. The CDR3 length is 15 residues. Germline V CDR1 and CDR2: SGHRS, YFSETQ. Trimming took off 7 bases at V and 0 bases at J, with 16 bases between the two ends. CDR3 bases: TGCGCCAGCCGCGCCCAAGAGGGCTTGAACACTGAAGCTTTCTTT. It yields the protein CASRAQEGLNTEAFF.

This sequence joins TRBV18 and TRBJ2-2; D gene ambiguous. The ends were cut back, 3 bases at V and 6 bases at J, with 14 bases in the middle. Germline-derived CDR1 and CDR2 are KGHSH and LQKENI. The CDR3 is 15 residues long. The CDR3, as DNA: TGTGCCAGCTCACCGGGTCGAGGTGAAGCCGGGGAGCTGTTTTTT. It is translated as CASSPGRGEAGELFF.